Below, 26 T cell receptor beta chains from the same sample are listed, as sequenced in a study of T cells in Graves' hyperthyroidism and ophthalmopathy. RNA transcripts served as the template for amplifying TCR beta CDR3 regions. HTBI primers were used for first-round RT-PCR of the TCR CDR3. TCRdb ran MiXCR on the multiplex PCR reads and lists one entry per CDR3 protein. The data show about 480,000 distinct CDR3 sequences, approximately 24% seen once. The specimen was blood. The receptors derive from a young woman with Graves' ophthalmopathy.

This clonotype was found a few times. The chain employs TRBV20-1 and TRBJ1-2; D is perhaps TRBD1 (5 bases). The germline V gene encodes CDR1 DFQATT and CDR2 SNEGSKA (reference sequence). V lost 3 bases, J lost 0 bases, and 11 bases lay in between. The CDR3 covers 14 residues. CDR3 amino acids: CSASSGLSNYGYTF. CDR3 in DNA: TGCAGTGCTAGTTCAGGGCTGTCTAACTATGGCTACACCTTC.

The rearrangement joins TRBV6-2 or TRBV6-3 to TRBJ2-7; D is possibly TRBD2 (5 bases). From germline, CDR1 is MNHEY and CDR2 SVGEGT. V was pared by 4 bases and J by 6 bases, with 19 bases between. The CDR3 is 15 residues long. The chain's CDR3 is CASSSSPGRSREQYF. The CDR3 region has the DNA TGTGCCAGCAGTTCCAGTCCGGGAAGGAGCCGCGAGCAGTACTTC.

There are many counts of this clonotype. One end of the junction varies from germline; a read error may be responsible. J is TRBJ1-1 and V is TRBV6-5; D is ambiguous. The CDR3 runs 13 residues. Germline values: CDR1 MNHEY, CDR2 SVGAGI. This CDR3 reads CASSYESATGAFF. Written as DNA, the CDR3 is TGTGCCAGCAGTTACGAGAGTGCCACTGGAGCTTTCTTT.

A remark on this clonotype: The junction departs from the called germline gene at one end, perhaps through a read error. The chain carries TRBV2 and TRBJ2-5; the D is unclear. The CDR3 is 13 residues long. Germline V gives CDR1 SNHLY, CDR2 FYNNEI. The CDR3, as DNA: TGTGCCAGCAGCGAAGGGCACCAAGAGACCCAGTACTTC. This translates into CASSEGHQETQYF.

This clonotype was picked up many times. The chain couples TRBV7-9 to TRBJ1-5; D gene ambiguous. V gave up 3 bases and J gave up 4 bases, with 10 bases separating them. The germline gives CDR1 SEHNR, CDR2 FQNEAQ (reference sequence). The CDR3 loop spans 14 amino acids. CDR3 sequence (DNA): TGTGCCAGCAGCTTGTCCGAGGTTAATCAGCCCCAGCATTTT. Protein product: CASSLSEVNQPQHF.

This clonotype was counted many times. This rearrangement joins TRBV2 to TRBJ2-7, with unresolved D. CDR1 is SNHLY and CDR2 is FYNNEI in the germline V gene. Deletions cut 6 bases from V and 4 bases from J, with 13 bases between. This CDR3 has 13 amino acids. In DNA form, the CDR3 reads TGTGCCAGCAGCGAGCGACTCGCGTACGAGCAGTACTTC. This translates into CASSERLAYEQYF.

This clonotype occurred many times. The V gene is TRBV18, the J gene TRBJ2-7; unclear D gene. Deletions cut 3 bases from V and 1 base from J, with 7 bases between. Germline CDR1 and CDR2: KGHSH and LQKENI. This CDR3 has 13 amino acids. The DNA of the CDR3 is TGTGCCAGCTCACCCATCGGGTCCTACGAGCAGTACTTC. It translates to CASSPIGSYEQYF. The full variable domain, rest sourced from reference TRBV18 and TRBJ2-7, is NAGVMQNPRHLVRRRGQEARLRCSPMKGHSHVYWYRQLPEEGLKFMVYLQKENIIDESGMPKERFSAEFPKEGPSILRIQQVVRGDSAAYFCASSPIGSYEQYFGPGTRLTVT.

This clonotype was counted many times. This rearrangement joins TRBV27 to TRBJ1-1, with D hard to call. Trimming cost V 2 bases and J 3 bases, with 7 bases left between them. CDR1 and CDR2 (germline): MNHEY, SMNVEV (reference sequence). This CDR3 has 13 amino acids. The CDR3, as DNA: TGTGCCAGCAGTTTAGGTTTCTACACTGAAGCTTTCTTT. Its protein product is CASSLGFYTEAFF.

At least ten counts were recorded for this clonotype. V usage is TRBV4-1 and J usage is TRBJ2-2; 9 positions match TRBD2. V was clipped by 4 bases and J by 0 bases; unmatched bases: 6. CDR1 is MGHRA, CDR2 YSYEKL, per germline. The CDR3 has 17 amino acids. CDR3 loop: CASSLLAGYANTGELFF. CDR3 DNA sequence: TGCGCCAGCAGCCTACTAGCGGGTTACGCGAACACCGGGGAGCTGTTTTTT.

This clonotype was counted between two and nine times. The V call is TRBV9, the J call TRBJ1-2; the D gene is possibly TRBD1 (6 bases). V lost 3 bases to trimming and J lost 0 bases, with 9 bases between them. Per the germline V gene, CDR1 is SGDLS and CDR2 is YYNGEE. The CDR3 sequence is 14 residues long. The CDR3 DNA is TGTGCCAGCAGCGGCAGGGGATCTAACTATGGCTACACCTTC. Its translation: CASSGRGSNYGYTF.

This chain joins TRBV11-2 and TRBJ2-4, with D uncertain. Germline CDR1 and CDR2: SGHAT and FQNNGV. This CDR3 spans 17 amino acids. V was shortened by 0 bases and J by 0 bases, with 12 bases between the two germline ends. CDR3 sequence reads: CASSLDLGFPAKNIQYF. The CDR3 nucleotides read TGTGCCAGCAGCTTAGACTTAGGATTTCCAGCCAAAAACATTCAGTACTTC.

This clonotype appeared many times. DNA of the CDR3: TGCGCCAGCAGCTTGGATCGGGTAATCGCCGGGGAGCTGTTTTTT. Protein: CASSLDRVIAGELFF. The chain employs TRBV5-1 and TRBJ2-2; D not certain. CDR1 is SGHRS and CDR2 is YFSETQ in the germline V gene. CDR3 length: 15 residues. The V end was cut by 0 bases, the J end by 6 bases, with 12 bases between.

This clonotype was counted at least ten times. The CDR3: CASSIRQGVRLVNTEAFF. The CDR3 bases are TGTGCCAGTAGTATCCGACAGGGAGTTAGATTGGTTAACACTGAAGCTTTCTTT. The rearrangement links TRBV19 to TRBJ1-1; 7 positions agree with TRBD1. In germline, CDR1 is LNHDA, CDR2 SQIVND (reference sequence). The CDR3 loop spans 18 amino acids. With 3 bases clipped from V and 2 bases from J, the junction kept 15 bases outside the gene matches.

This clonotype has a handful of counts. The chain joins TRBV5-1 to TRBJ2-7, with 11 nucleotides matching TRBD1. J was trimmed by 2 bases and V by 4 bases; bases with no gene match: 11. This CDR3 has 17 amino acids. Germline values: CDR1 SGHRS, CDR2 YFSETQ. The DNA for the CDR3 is TGCGCCAGCAGCGCCGGGACAGGGGGTAGTTTGACCTACGAGCAGTACTTC. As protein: CASSAGTGGSLTYEQYF.

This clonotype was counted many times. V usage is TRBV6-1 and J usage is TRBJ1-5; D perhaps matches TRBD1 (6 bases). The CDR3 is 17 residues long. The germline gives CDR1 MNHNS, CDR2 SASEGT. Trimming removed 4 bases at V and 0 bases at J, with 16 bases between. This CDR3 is CASSAQQGSYSNQPQHF. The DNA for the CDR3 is TGTGCCAGCAGTGCCCAACAGGGAAGCTATAGCAATCAGCCCCAGCATTTT.

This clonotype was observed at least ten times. CDR3 in DNA: TGTGCCAGCAGTGAAGGAGGGAAAGGGAGTCAGCCCCAGCATTTT. Its protein product is CASSEGGKGSQPQHF. This chain uses TRBV6-1 with TRBJ1-5; D gene uncertain. Trimming shortened V by 1 base and J by 6 bases, and 13 bases separated the two germline ends. CDR3 length: 15 amino acids. CDR1 MNHNS and CDR2 SASEGT come from the germline V gene.

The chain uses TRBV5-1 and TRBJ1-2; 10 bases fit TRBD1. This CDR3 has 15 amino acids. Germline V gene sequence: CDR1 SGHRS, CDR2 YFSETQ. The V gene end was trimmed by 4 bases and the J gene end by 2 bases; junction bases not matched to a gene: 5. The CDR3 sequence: CASSIGQGENYGYTF. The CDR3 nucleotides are TGCGCCAGCAGCATAGGACAGGGGGAAAACTATGGCTACACCTTC.

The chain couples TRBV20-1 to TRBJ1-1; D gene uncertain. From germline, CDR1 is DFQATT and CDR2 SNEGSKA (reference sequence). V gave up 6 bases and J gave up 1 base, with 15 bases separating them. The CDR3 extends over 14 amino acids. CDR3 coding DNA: TGCAGTGCCGAGGTTGGTAGTAAGAACACTGAAGCTTTCTTT. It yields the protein CSAEVGSKNTEAFF.

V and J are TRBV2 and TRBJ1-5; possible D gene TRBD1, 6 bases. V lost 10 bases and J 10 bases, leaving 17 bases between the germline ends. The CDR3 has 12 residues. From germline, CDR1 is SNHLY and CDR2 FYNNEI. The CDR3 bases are TGTGCCATGGGGGCAGGGGCGGCACCCCAGCATTTT. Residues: CAMGAGAAPQHF. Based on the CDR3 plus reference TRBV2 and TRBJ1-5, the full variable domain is EPEVTQTPSHQVTQMGQEVILRCVPISNHLYFYWYRQILGQKVEFLVSFYNNEISEKSEIFDDQFSVERPDGSNFTLKIRSTKLEDSAMYFCAMGAGAAPQHFGDGTRLSIL.

The CDR3, as DNA: TGTGCCAGCAGTGACCCCAGGCTGGGGTCTAACTATGGCTACACCTTC. This encodes CASSDPRLGSNYGYTF. The chain carries TRBV6-1 and TRBJ1-2; no clear D gene. The ends were cut back, 3 bases at V and 0 bases at J, with 14 bases in the middle. The CDR3 length is 16 residues. Germline V gene sequence: CDR1 MNHNS, CDR2 SASEGT.

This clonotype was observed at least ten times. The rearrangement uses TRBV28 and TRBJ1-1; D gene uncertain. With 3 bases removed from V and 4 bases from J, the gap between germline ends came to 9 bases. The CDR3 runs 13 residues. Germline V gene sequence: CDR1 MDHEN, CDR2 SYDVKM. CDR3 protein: CASSFGTGTEAFF. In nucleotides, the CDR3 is TGTGCCAGCAGTTTTGGTACGGGCACTGAAGCTTTCTTT.

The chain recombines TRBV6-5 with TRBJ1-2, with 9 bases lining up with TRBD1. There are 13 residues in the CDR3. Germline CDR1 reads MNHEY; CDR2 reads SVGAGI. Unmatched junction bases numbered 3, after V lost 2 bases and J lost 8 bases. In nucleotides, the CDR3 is TGTGCCAGCAGTTACACAGGGGGCGCCGGCTACACCTTC. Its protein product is CASSYTGGAGYTF.

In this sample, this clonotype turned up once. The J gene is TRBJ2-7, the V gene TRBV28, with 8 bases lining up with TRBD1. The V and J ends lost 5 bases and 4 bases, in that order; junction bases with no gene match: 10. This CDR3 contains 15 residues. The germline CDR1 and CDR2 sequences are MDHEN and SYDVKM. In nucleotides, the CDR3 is TGTGCCAGCAGTACATGGACAGGGTCAGTGTACGAGCAGTACTTC. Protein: CASSTWTGSVYEQYF.

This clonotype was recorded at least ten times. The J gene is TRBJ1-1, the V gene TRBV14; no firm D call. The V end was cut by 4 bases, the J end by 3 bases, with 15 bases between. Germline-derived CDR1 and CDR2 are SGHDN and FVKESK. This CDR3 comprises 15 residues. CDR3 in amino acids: CASSRFRLRDTEAFF. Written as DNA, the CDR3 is TGTGCCAGCAGCCGCTTCAGGTTGAGGGACACTGAAGCTTTCTTT.

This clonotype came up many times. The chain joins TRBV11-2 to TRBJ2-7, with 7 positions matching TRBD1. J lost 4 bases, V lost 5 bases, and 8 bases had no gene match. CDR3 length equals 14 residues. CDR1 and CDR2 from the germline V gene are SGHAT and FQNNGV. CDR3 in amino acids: CASSPWDRRYEQYF. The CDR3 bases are TGTGCCAGCAGCCCGTGGGACAGACGATACGAGCAGTACTTC.

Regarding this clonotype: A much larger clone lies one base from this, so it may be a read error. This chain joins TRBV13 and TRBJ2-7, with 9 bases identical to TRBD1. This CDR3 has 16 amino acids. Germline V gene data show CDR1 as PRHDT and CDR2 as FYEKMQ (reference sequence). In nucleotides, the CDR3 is TGTGCCGGCAGCCCCTCATCGGGACAGGGCACCTACGAGCAGTACTTC. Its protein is CAGSPSSGQGTYEQYF.